This T cell receptor beta chain was retrieved from a study of blood T cell repertoires in COVID-19. Whole-study context: Acute-phase and convalescent COVID-19 samples originated in the United States, Italy and Spain.

This table comes from immunoSEQ multiplex PCR, and its TCRdb copy is limited to in-frame clones, with some not included. Among 200,000 or so clones listed, about four fifths were seen once. The CDR3 is 18 amino acids. Trimming removed 3 bases at V and 0 bases at J, with 15 bases between. In germline, CDR1 is KGHSH, CDR2 LQKENI. Individuals aged about 18 to 90 years were recruited from 24 US areas. Exposed participants encountered a COVID-19 case during the 2 weeks preceding study entry. This sequence joins TRBV18 and TRBJ1-6; D unclear. The clonotype comes from a woman aged 45 to 65 who had been exposed to COVID-19. The specimen was PBMCs or T cells enriched from blood (not recorded which). The DNA of the CDR3 is TGTGCCAGCTCACCTCTTGCCAGGTTCGACTCCTATAATTCACCCCTCCACTTT. Protein product: CASSPLARFDSYNSPLHF.